This T cell receptor beta chain was recorded in a study of CD8+CD57+ T cells in acquired aplastic anemia. Study in general: Each DNA sample taken from sorted CD4+ and CD8+ cells came to about 3.2 ug on average.

This clonotype is a singleton in its sample. Its antigen is still unknown. Study observations and caveats: Overlap between patients and controls comprised about 30 CD8+ CDR3 sequences.

The length of the CDR3 is 15 residues. V lost 4 bases, J lost 3 bases, and 9 bases stayed unmatched. Germline CDR1 and CDR2: SGDLS and YYNGEE. Genomic DNA, serving as template, underwent TCR beta VDJ and CDR3 profiling. TCRdb independently ran MiXCR on the reads; one entry per CDR3 protein. The sample gives 200,000 to 250,000 distinct CDR3 sequences, 50% to 70% of which show up once; 58% is in the top ten. It was patients with CD8+CD57+ cell expansion by flow cytometry who were chosen for sequencing. Patients had not yet gotten any therapy when their blood was taken for sampling. The gene calls are TRBV9 and TRBJ2-7, with 8 bases identical to TRBD1. The sequencing sample was made of sorted CD4+, CD8+, or CD8+CD57+ T cells (not recorded which) from PBMCs. This TCR was sampled from a human donor with aplastic anemia. This CDR3 is CASSPTGTGFYEQYF. In DNA form, the CDR3 reads TGTGCCAGCAGCCCGACCGGGACAGGTTTCTACGAGCAGTACTTC.